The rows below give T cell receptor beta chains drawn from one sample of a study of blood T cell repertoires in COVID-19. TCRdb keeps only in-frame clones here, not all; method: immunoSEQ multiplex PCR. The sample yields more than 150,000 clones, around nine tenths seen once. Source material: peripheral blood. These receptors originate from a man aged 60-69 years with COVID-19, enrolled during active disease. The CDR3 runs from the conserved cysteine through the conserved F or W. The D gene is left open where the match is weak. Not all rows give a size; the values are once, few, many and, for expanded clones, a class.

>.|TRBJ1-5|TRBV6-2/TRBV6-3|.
CASSIAGSGQPQHF
TGTGCCAGCAGCATCGCAGGGTCCGGTCAGCCCCAGCATTTT
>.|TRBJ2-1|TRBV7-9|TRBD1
CASSLLGGTGTYNEQFF
TGTGCCAGCAGCTTACTCGGCGGGACAGGTACTTACAATGAGCAGTTCTTC
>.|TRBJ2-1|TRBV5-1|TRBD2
CASSSGGGRYNEQFF
TGCGCCAGCAGCTCGGGCGGGGGGAGGTACAATGAGCAGTTCTTC
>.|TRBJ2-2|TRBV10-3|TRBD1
CAISFGQGANTGELFF
TGTGCCATCAGTTTTGGACAGGGGGCAAACACCGGGGAGCTGTTTTTT
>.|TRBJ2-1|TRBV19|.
CASSIAWRGEQFF
TGTGCCAGTAGTATAGCTTGGAGAGGTGAGCAGTTCTTC
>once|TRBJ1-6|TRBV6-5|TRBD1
CASSYEQGYSPLHF
TGTGCCAGCAGTTACGAACAGGGGTATTCACCCCTCCACTTT
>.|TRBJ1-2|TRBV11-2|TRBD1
CASSTTGQALKGYTF
TGTGCCAGCAGCACTACGGGACAGGCTCTCAAGGGCTACACCTTC
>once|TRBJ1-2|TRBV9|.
CAARGNGYTF
TGTGCCGCGCGGGGGAATGGCTACACCTTC
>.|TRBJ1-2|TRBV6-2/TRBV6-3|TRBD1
CASSPGQVIYGYTF
TGTGCCAGCAGTCCGGGACAGGTTATCTATGGCTACACCTTC
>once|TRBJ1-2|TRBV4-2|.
CASSQDDILGDGYTF
TGTGCCAGCAGCCAAGATGATATATTAGGGGATGGCTACACCTTC
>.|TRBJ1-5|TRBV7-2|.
CASSPGPGTNQPQHF
TGTGCCAGCAGCCCCGGCCCAGGAACCAATCAGCCCCAGCATTTT
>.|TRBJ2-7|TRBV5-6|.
CASSFSGRTPYEQYF
TGTGCCAGCAGCTTTTCCGGCAGGACTCCCTACGAGCAGTACTTC
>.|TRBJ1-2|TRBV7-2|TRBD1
CASSLSGQGFDGYTF
TGTGCCAGCAGCTTATCGGGACAGGGGTTCGATGGCTACACCTTC
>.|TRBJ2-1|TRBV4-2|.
CASSQDSLINEQFF
TGTGCCAGCAGCCAAGATTCACTTATCAATGAGCAGTTCTTC
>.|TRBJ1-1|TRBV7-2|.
CASSLAWELEAFF
TGTGCCAGCAGCTTAGCGTGGGAGTTAGAAGCTTTCTTT
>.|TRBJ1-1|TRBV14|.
CASSQALNTEAFF
TGTGCCAGCAGCCAAGCCCTAAACACTGAAGCTTTCTTT
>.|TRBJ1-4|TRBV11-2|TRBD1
CASRSGQGGEKLFF
TGTGCCAGCAGATCGGGACAGGGCGGTGAAAAACTGTTTTTT
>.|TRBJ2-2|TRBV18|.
CASSPQGSLNTGELFF
TGTGCCAGCTCGCCCCAGGGATCCCTCAACACCGGGGAGCTGTTTTTT
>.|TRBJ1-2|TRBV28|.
CASRTTANYGYTF
TGTGCCAGCAGAACGACAGCCAACTATGGCTACACCTTC
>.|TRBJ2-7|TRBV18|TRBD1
CASSRTGTGGNEQYF
TGTGCCAGCTCGCGCACCGGGACAGGGGGCAACGAGCAGTACTTC
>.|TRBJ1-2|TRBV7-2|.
CASSLIRDRIYGYTF
TGTGCCAGCAGCTTAATCCGAGACAGGATCTATGGCTACACCTTC
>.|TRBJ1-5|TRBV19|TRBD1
CASSIGQGALQPQHF
TGTGCCAGTAGTATTGGACAGGGGGCATTACAGCCCCAGCATTTT
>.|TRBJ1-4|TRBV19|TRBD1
CASTPRGTGTEKLFF
TGTGCCAGTACCCCCCGTGGGACAGGGACTGAAAAACTGTTTTTT
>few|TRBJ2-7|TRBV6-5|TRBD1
CASSYTGQGSEQYF
TGTGCCAGCAGTTACACGGGACAGGGGTCCGAGCAGTACTTC
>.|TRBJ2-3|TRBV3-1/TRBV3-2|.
CASSQVSDTQYF
TGTGCCAGCAGCCAAGTTAGCGATACGCAGTATTTT
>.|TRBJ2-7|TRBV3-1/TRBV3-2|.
CASSHSRTYEQYF
TGTGCCAGCAGCCATTCGAGAACCTACGAGCAGTACTTC
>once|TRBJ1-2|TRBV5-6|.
CASSGGARNYGYTF
TGTGCCAGCAGCGGTGGAGCCCGGAACTATGGCTACACCTTC
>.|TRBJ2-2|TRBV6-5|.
CASSHPSRSGELFF
TGTGCCAGCAGCCACCCCTCCCGGTCCGGGGAGCTGTTTTTT
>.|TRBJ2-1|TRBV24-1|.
CATSDFLGGKGVSTSNEQFF
TGTGCCACCAGTGATTTCCTGGGGGGGAAGGGGGTATCGACGTCCAATGAGCAGTTCTTC
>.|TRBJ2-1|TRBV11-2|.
CASSSLALKSYNEQFF
TGTGCCAGCAGCTCCCTAGCGCTCAAATCCTACAATGAGCAGTTCTTC
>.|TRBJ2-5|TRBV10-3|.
CAIRGGQKETQYF
TGTGCCATCAGGGGCGGACAGAAAGAGACCCAGTACTTC
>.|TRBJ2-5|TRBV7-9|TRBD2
CASSSSGGEETQYF
TGTGCCAGCAGCTCGAGCGGGGGGGAAGAGACCCAGTACTTC
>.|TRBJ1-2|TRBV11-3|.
CASSSNSFGQFGDTF
TGTGCCAGCAGCTCAAACTCCTTTGGACAGTTCGGGGACACCTTC
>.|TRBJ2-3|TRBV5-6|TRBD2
CASSLGPPPLAGGTDTQYF
TGTGCCAGCAGCTTGGGCCCCCCTCCACTAGCGGGGGGCACAGATACGCAGTATTTT
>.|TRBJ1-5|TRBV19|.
CASSTYSYSNQPQHF
TGTGCCAGTAGTACCTACAGTTATAGCAATCAGCCCCAGCATTTT
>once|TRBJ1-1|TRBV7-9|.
CASRQVGAPLNTEAFF
TGTGCCAGCAGGCAAGTGGGGGCGCCACTGAACACTGAAGCTTTCTTT
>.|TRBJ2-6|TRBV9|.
CASSPRSGANVLTF
TGTGCCAGCAGCCCGCGGTCTGGGGCCAACGTCCTGACTTTC